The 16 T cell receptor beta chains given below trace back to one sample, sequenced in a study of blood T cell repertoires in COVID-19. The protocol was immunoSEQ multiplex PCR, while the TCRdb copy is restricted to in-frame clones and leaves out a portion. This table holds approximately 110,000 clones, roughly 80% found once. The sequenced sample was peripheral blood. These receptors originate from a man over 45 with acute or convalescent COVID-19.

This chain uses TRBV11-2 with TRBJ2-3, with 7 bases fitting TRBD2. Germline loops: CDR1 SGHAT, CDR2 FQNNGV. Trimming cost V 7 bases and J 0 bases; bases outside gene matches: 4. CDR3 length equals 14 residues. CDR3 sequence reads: CASTVAGSTDTQYF. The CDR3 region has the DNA TGTGCCAGCACCGTAGCGGGTAGCACAGATACGCAGTATTTT.

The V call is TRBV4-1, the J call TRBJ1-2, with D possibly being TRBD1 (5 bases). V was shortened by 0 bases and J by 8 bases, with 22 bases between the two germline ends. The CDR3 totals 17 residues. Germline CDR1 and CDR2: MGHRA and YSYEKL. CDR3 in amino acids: CASSQDRMYRPKGGYTF. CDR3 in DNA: TGCGCCAGCAGCCAAGATCGAATGTACAGGCCCAAGGGGGGCTACACCTTC.

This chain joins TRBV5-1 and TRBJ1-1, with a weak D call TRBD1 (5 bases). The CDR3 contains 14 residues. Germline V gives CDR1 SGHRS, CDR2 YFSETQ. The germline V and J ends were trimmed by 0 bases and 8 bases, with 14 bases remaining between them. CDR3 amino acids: CASSLVPGDSEAFF. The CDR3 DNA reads TGCGCCAGCAGCTTGGTTCCGGGGGACTCCGAAGCTTTCTTT.

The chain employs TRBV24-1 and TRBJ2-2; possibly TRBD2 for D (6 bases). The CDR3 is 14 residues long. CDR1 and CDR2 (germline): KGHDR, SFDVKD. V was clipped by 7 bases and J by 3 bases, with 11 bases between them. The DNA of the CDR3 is TGTGCCACCAGCGCCGGGGGTTACACCGGGGAGCTGTTTTTT. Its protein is CATSAGGYTGELFF.

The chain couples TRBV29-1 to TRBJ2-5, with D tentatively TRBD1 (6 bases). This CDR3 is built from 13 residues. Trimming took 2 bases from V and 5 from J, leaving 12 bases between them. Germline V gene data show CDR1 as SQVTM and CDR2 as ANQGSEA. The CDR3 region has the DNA TGCAGCGTTGAATATGGGCAGGGGGAGACCCAGTACTTC. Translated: CSVEYGQGETQYF.

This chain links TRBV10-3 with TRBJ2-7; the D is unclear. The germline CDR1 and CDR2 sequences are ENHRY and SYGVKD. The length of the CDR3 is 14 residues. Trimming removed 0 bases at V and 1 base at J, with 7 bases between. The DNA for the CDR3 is TGTGCCATCAGTGAGTCGAGCTTATCCTACGAGCAGTACTTC. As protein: CAISESSLSYEQYF.

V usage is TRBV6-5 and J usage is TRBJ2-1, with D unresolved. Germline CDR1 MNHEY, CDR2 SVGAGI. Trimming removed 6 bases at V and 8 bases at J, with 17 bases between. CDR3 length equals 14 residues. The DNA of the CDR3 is TGTGCCAGCAGGAAAGAGCTTGGTCACCATGAGCAGTTCTTC. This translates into CASRKELGHHEQFF.

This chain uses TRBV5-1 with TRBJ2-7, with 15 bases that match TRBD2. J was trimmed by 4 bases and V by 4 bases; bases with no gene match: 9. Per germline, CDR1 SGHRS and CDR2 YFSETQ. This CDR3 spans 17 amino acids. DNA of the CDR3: TGCGCCAGCAGCCCAGGACTAGCGGGGGGGCTCATATACGAGCAGTACTTC. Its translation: CASSPGLAGGLIYEQYF.

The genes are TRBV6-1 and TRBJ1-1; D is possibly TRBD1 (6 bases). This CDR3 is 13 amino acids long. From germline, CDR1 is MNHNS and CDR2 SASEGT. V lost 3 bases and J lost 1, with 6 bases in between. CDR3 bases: TGTGCCAGCAGTGACAGGGGGAACACTGAAGCTTTCTTT. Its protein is CASSDRGNTEAFF.

Here the CDR3 DNA reads TGCGCCAGCAACCAGGGCGCAGGACAGCCCCAGCATTTT. The encoded protein is CASNQGAGQPQHF. The V and J genes are TRBV10-2 and TRBJ1-5, with a weak D call TRBD1 (5 bases). Trimming removed 7 bases at V and 7 bases at J, with 14 bases between. This CDR3 spans 13 amino acids. CDR1 and CDR2 from the germline V gene are WSHSY and SAAADI.

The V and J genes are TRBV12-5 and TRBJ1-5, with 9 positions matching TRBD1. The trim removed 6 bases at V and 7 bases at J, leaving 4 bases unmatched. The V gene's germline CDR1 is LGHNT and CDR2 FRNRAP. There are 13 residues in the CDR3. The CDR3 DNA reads TGTGCTAGTGGGACAGGGGGGCGACAGCCCCAGCATTTT. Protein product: CASGTGGRQPQHF.

The CDR3 sequence: CASSFDRGGTGELFF. The DNA for the CDR3 is TGCGCCAGCAGCTTTGACAGGGGAGGGACCGGGGAGCTGTTTTTT. The V call is TRBV5-1, the J call TRBJ2-2, with D maybe TRBD1 (8 bases). Germline values: CDR1 SGHRS, CDR2 YFSETQ. The germline V and J ends were trimmed by 2 bases and 5 bases, with 13 bases remaining between them. CDR3 size: 15 residues.

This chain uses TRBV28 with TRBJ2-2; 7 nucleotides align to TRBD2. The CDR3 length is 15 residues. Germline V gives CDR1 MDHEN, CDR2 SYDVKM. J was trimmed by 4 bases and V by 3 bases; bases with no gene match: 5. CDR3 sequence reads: CASSFGGSLTGELFF. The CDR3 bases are TGTGCCAGCAGTTTCGGGGGGTCCCTCACCGGGGAGCTGTTTTTT.

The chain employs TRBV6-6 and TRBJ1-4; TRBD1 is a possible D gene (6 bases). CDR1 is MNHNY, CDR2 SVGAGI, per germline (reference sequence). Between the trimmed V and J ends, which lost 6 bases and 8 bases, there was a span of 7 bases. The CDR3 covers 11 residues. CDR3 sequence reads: CASRTGEKLFF. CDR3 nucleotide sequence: TGTGCCAGCAGGACAGGAGAAAAACTGTTTTTT.

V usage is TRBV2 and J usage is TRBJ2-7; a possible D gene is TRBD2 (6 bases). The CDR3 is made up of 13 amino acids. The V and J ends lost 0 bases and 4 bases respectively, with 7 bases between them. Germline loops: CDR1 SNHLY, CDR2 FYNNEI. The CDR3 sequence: CASSEAGTYEQYV. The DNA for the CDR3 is TGTGCCAGCAGTGAAGCGGGGACTTACGAGCAGTACGTC.

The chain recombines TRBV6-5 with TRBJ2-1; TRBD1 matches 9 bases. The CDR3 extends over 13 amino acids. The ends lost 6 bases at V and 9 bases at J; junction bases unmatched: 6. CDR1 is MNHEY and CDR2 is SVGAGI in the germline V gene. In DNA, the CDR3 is TGTGCCAGCAGATACAGGGGGCAAGGTGAGCAGTTCTTC. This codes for CASRYRGQGEQFF.